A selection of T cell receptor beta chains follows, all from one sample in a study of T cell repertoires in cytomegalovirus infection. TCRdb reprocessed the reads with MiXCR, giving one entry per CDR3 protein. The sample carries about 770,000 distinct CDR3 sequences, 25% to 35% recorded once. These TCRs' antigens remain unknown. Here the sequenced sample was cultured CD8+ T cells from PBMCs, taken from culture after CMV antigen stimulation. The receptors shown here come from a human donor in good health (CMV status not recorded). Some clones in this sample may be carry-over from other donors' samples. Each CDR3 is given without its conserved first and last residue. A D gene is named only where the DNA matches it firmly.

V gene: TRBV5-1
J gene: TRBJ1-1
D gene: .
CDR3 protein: ASSQGGVGAF

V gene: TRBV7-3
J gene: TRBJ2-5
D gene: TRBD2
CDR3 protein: ASSSPPQGGEETQY

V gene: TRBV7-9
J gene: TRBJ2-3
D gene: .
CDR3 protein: ASSQKVVRVADTQY

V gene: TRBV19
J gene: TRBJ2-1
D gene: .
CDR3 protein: ASSGEGVGYYNEQF

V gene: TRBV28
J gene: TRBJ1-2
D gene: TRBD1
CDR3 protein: ASRVDREGGYT

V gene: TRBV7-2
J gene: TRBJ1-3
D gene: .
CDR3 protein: ASSTRPSMTGAYSGNTIY

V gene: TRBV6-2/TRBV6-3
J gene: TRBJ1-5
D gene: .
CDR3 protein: ASRDNPLQPQH

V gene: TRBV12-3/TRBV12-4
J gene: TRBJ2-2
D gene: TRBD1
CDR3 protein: ASSFSRGQPTGELF

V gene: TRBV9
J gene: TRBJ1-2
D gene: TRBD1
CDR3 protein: ASSVALRTGALGYT

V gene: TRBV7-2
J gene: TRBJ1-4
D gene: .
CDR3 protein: ASSRVLWDEKLF

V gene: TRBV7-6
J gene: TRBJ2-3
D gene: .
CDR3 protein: ASSLARGLWSDTQY

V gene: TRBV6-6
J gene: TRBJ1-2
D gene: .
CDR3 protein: ASTYPGTGYGYT

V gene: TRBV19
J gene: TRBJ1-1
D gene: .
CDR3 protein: ASAYSLNTEAF

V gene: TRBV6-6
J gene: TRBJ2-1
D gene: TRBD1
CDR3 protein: ASRAGTGSAYNEQF

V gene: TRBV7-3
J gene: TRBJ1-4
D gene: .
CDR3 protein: ASSLRGENEKLF

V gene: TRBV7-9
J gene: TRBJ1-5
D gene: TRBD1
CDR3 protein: ASSLGGVGTGGNQPQH

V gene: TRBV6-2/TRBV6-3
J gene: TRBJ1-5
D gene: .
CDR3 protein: ASSYSIPSNQPQH